Listed here is a single TCR beta chain. This clonotype was counted ten times or more. It lacks a known antigen. No base qualities exist here, and no much larger clone lies one base off it. The data stem from a study of T cells in Graves' hyperthyroidism and ophthalmopathy (dated by TCRdb to between 2018 and 2021). For the study in its entirety: Peripheral blood was sampled at the time of initial diagnosis, prior to any treatment. To identify distinguishing TCR V-J signatures, a discovery cohort of 90 to 100 patients was used, comprising some 45 with Graves' ophthalmopathy and 55 to 65 with stable Graves' hyperthyroidism. Whether ophthalmopathy could be predicted prospectively was tested in an independent validation cohort made up of 18 hyperthyroidism patients plus 17 patients who later progressed to ophthalmopathy. For training and testing, the 95 to 100 patients in the discovery cohort were randomly divided in a 7:3 ratio. The study also compared thyroid tissue and blood T-cell repertoires from five or six Graves' hyperthyroidism patients. After blood sampling, hyperthyroidism patients were treated with methimazole at a starting dose of 30 mg daily, and ophthalmopathy patients were treated with high-dose intravenous methylprednisolone. The paper reports TCR Vbeta CDR3 sequencing of approximately 140 peripheral blood samples: over 40 ophthalmopathy, about 75 hyperthyroidism and approximately 17 progressor patients.

According to the germline V gene (reference sequence), CDR1 reads DFQATT and CDR2 reads SNEGSKA. Trimming removed 3 bases from V and 0 bases from J; the gene matches leave 2 bases unexplained. The CDR3 runs 13 residues from the cysteine to the phenylalanine. Of the read, only the CDR3 DNA is kept; its 39 bases are in frame from base 1. Stable Graves' hyperthyroidism was defined as the absence of progression to ophthalmopathy over 18 months of follow-up. Hyperthyroidism patients were newly diagnosed, with disease duration under 2 months, and aged 18 to 65 years. Any patient with an uncontrolled infection, another autoimmune disease, pregnancy or lactation was excluded. Clinical symptoms, serum thyroxine and TRAb, thyroid ultrasound, and orbital computed tomography formed the basis for the diagnoses. PBMCs were separated from 8 to 10 ml of fresh peripheral blood using Ficoll-Paque density gradient centrifugation. Total RNA was extracted with Trizol reagent, and quality was checked on an Agilent 2100 Bioanalyzer.

Overall results and qualifications from the work: In validation, the model predicted progression to ophthalmopathy a median of roughly six months before onset, with 70% to 71% sensitivity and 72.22% specificity. No statistical method was used to set the sample size in advance, and investigators knew the group allocation. Blood samples also contained most of the expanded thyroid clonotypes (frequency above 0.001), which suggests that blood repertoires may reflect thyroid immune responses. In cross-validation, a model built on a 13 V-J signature told ophthalmopathy apart from stable hyperthyroidism with approximately 90% sensitivity and roughly 83% specificity, and in testing the same model reached 80%/75%.

Amplification of TCR beta CDR3 regions was carried out from RNA transcripts. For the first round of RT-PCR on the TCR CDR3, the HTBI primer set was used together with the Qiagen OneStep RT-PCR kit. The libraries were constructed in a second round of multiplex PCR and then size-selected and purified. Sequencing of the libraries was done on an Illumina HiSeq2000 using paired-end 100 bp reads. The study's processing was this. SOAPnuke was used to process the raw data, throwing out any read that contained adapters or uncalled bases, had a mean Phred below 15, or lacked an exact constant-primer or identifier match. COPE v1.2.5 was used to merge the high-quality paired reads, and each unique nucleotide sequence was defined as a clonotype. Clonotypes were aligned to IMGT TRBV, TRBD and TRBJ reference segments using MiTCR v1.1. The analysis included only V-J combinations with a frequency above 0.0001, which together covered around 99% of the repertoires. The TCS score was defined as the ratio of F50 (clonal expansion) to E x V (chaos), calculated using BLOSUM62-based TCRdist between CDR3 peptides within each V-J. Welch's t-statistics and random forest reduced roughly 500 V-J features to some 14, which were used in a naive Bayes classifier (R e1071). The public sequencing data were trimmed at Q25 with fastp and processed into clonotypes with MiXCR by TCRdb, which kept only in-frame beta chains. Entries that share a CDR3 protein sequence are merged under the most common genes and DNA. These V and J calls derive from TCRdb rather than the authors' analysis. The sample table shows 340,000 or so distinct CDR3 sequences, and approximately 17% are seen once. The leading ten clones occupy roughly 31% of the sample.

This sequence was found in a man aged 25 to 45 with Graves' hyperthyroidism. The rearrangement combines TRBV20-1 with TRBJ2-7; a stretch of 7 junction bases matches TRBD1. Source material: blood. At the DNA level, the sequence is TGCAGTGCTAGCCGGGACAGCTCCTACGAGCAGTACTTC. Its protein is CSASRDSSYEQYF.